This T cell receptor beta chain was profiled in a study of regulatory T cells in long-lasting Graves disease. Trimming removed 3 bases from V and 2 bases from J, with 14 bases in between. The germline CDR1 and CDR2 sequences are DFQATT and SNEGSKA (reference sequence). This CDR3 spans 15 amino acids. With iRepertoire HTBI primers and Arm-PCR of CDR3 regions, TCR beta libraries were built. TCRdb analysed the multiplex PCR reads with MiXCR anew, one entry per CDR3 protein. Of 400,000 or so distinct CDR3 sequences listed, around 20% were seen once; the top ten hold roughly 20%. This clonotype occurred many times. Time point: persistent/refractory GD, antithyroid drugs over 5 years with positive TRAb. From PBMCs, RNA was extracted and then used to make the TCR library.

The source is a female donor with Graves disease. The starting material was peripheral blood mononuclear cells (PBMCs), obtained when the disease was refractory, from a patient treated with antithyroid drugs. The genes are TRBV20-1 and TRBJ1-5; no clear D gene. In DNA, the CDR3 is TGCAGTGCTAGCGCGGGAAGTATCGGCAATCAGCCCCAGCATTTT. The encoded protein is CSASAGSIGNQPQHF.